Described below is a single T cell receptor beta chain sequence and its context. Its antigen remains unidentified. One base away there is no much larger clone; base qualities are not given. This record comes from a study of beta chain features in type 1 diabetes (dated by TCRdb to the late 2010s). Regarding the complete study: No differences in mean age, gender distribution, total cell number or subset yield were found between patients and healthy donors. The study compared the TCRB repertoires of sorted circulating CD4+ T cell subsets in recently diagnosed type 1 diabetes patients with those in matched healthy donors. A total of around 110,000,000 sorted cells were examined across all samples, and RNA yield correlated strongly with the number of cells per subset. Whereas all 28 donors provided naive and central memory subsets, regulatory and stem cell-like memory subsets were isolated from just 8 patients and about 8 healthy donors. What the research found in general, with its limitations: Because the HLA sub-analyses included only small numbers of individuals, any influence of HLA type on TCRB rearrangement was left unresolved. Shorter templates might be favored by PCR, yet because patient and control samples were amplified and corrected together, any such skew would affect both groups equally. In all four CD4+ subsets, TCRB CDR3 length was moderately but significantly shorter in type 1 diabetes patients. The naive, central memory and regulatory TCRB repertoires appeared to resemble one another more closely among patients than among healthy donors. Because cDNA was sequenced instead of genomic DNA, highly expressing activated cells could be over-represented, though the groups showed no difference in activation or CD3 levels. At VDJ recombination sites, type 1 diabetes patients had fewer insertions and more deleted nucleotides, which implies abnormalities in thymic rearrangement.

The entire amount of isolated RNA was reverse transcribed using the High Capacity cDNA Reverse Transcription Kit, so the sequenced TCRB transcripts were expressed ones. Stem cell-like memory T cell samples underwent survey-depth immunoSEQ sequencing, averaging about 1 million total reads per sample. Sorted cells were lysed in RLT buffer, and RNA was extracted using DNase-treated RNeasy Micro or Mini kits according to cell number. Each cell subset was processed separately to prevent cross-contamination, with patient and healthy donor samples processed together. Using the immunoSEQ multiplex PCR, TCRB sequences were amplified from cDNA into 87-bp fragments spanning the CDR3 region. Sequencing of the amplicons was done on the Illumina HiSeq platform. As for how the authors treated the data: Synthetic template baselines were used to correct PCR bias computationally, reads within Hamming distance 2 were collapsed, and singletons that could not be merged were discarded. Reads were aligned against IMGT to assign V, D and J genes, CDR3 length and insertions or deletions at six rearrangement sites. Within each subset, clonotype counts were normalized to sorted cell number, and only after that were true diversity and Gini coefficients computed with the tcR R package. The overlap coefficient, calculated on TCRB nucleotide sequences, was used to measure repertoire sharing. The table was pulled from immuneACCESS by TCRdb, which kept in-frame rearrangements only. Such tables lose some clones; where checked, under half of the loss comes from unresolved V genes, and the rest has no known cause. D and trimming come from the DNA, and the V and J calls and clone size come from that table. In all, the sample holds over 20,000 clones, and roughly half of those were seen once. The ten top clones hold less than 0.35% of the sample.

Each donor gave one peripheral blood draw, approximately 100 mL on average, collected into heparinised tubes. A BD FACSAria II and a panel including CD45RO, CCR7, CD25, CD127, CD95 and CD27 were used to sort naive, central memory, regulatory and stem cell-like memory CD4+ T cells. A purity above 98% was achieved for all sorted populations. Right away, PBMCs were isolated by Lymphoprep density gradient centrifugation and were stained directly, with no culture step. Samples were stained and sorted in pairs, with one healthy donor and one patient per experiment, so that batch effects were minimized. Sequencing used stem cell memory CD4+ T cells from blood. The sample's cell subset or site label is to be understood as: stem cell-like memory CD4+ T cells. This clonotype was sampled from a man under 40 with type 1 diabetes.

The nucleotide sequence reads TGTGCCAGCAGTTACTCGTCCGGGAGGGATGGCTACACCTTC. This codes for CASSYSSGRDGYTF. The V and J genes are TRBV6-6 and TRBJ1-2; there is no confident call for the D gene. V is pared back by 0 bases and J by 6 bases, with 11 bases lying between the germline termini. Reading from cysteine to phenylalanine, the CDR3 counts 14 amino acids. The retained sequence is limited to the CDR3, 42 bases, with the frame set at the first base. CDR1 MNHNY and CDR2 SVGAGI are derived from the germline V gene (reference sequence).